These 20 T cell receptor beta chains came from one sample sequenced in a study of blood T cell repertoires in COVID-19. Assay used: immunoSEQ multiplex PCR; TCRdb lists only in-frame clones, some missing. The sample holds about 200,000 clones, about 85% seen once. The sample consisted of peripheral blood. These receptors were collected from a woman older than 75 with acute or convalescent COVID-19.

The chain links TRBV7-9 to TRBJ2-7, with D possibly being TRBD1 (5 bases). The CDR3 totals 14 residues. Deletions cut 4 bases from V and 2 bases from J, with 12 bases between. Looked up from germline, CDR1 is SEHNR and CDR2 is FQNEAQ (reference sequence). The CDR3 region is CASSYPRAAYEQYF. The CDR3 DNA is TGTGCCAGCAGCTACCCCAGGGCCGCCTACGAGCAGTACTTC.

This chain uses TRBV18 with TRBJ1-3, with no clear D. V gave up 0 bases and J gave up 4 bases, with 13 bases separating them. Per germline, CDR1 KGHSH and CDR2 LQKENI. This CDR3 is 16 amino acids long. DNA for the CDR3: TGTGCCAGCTCACCACCTTCTCTAGTATTCGGAAACACCATATATTTT. This encodes CASSPPSLVFGNTIYF.

The CDR3 spells CASSLDGLGQRASGANVLTF. The CDR3 DNA sequence: TGCGCCAGCAGCTTGGATGGTTTGGGACAGAGGGCCTCTGGGGCCAACGTCCTGACTTTC. The chain couples TRBV5-1 to TRBJ2-6; TRBD1 matches at 7 bases. Germline CDR1 is SGHRS and CDR2 is YFSETQ. V lost 0 bases, J lost 0 bases, and 12 bases stayed unmatched. This CDR3 is 20 amino acids long.

This clone was observed once. This chain links TRBV5-4 with TRBJ2-2; maybe TRBD2 (6 bases). Germline lookup yields CDR1 SGHNT and CDR2 YYREEE (reference sequence). CDR3 length equals 15 residues. V was shortened by 3 bases and J by 4 bases, with 13 bases between the two germline ends. CDR3 residues: CASSWLSSVTGELFF. Written as DNA, the CDR3 is TGTGCCAGCAGCTGGTTATCTAGCGTCACCGGGGAGCTGTTTTTT. The variable domain in full, with the rest retrieved from reference TRBV5-4 and TRBJ2-2, is ETGVTQSPTHLIKTRGQQVTLRCSSQSGHNTVSWYQQALGQGPQFIFQYYREEENGRGNFPPRFSGLQFPNYSSELNVNALELDDSALYLCASSWLSSVTGELFFGEGSRLTVL.

V is TRBV19 and J is TRBJ1-2; no reliable D call. The length of the CDR3 is 13 residues. Trimming pared 7 bases from V and 8 bases from J, leaving 17 bases between. Germline V gene sequence: CDR1 LNHDA, CDR2 SQIVND (reference sequence). CDR3 protein: CASKLGSAGGYTF. CDR3 coding DNA: TGTGCCAGTAAACTAGGCAGCGCGGGAGGCTACACCTTC.

The chain is built from TRBV3-1 (or the pseudogene TRBV3-2) and TRBJ1-3; 8 bases fit TRBD1. This CDR3 is built from 14 residues. The J segment lost 4 bases and the V segment lost 3 bases, leaving 2 bases of the junction unmatched. The germline V gene has CDR1 LGHDT and CDR2 YNNKEL (reference sequence). The CDR3 DNA is TGTGCCAGCAGCCAGGGACAGGTCGGAAACACCATATATTTT. Its translation is CASSQGQVGNTIYF.

This chain connects TRBV25-1 to TRBJ1-6; a weak D match, TRBD1 (5 bases). The V and J ends lost 6 bases and 4 bases respectively, with 13 bases between them. CDR3 length: 15 residues. The germline V gene has CDR1 MGHDK and CDR2 SYGVNS. Written as DNA, the CDR3 is TGTGCCAGCAGGCCTGCGGGGCTGTATAATTCACCCCTCCACTTT. This encodes CASRPAGLYNSPLHF. The full variable domain, in which reference TRBV25-1 and TRBJ1-6 provide the parts outside the CDR3, is EADIYQTPRYLVIGTGKKITLECSQTMGHDKMYWYQQDPGMELHLIHYSYGVNSTEKGDLSSESTVSRIRTEHFPLTLESARPSHTSQYLCASRPAGLYNSPLHFGNGTRLTVT.

This sequence joins TRBV3-1 (or the pseudogene TRBV3-2) and TRBJ2-7, with D hard to call. This CDR3 comprises 13 residues. Germline V CDR1 and CDR2: LGHDT, YNNKEL (reference sequence). Trimming removed 0 bases from V and 4 bases from J, with 7 bases in between. The CDR3 sequence is CASSQDSTYEQYF. CDR3 DNA: TGTGCCAGCAGCCAAGATAGCACGTACGAGCAGTACTTC.

This chain links TRBV11-2 with TRBJ2-3; 8 nucleotides agree with TRBD2. Germline values: CDR1 SGHAT, CDR2 FQNNGV. J lost 0 bases, V lost 0 bases, and 2 bases had no gene match. CDR3 size: 16 residues. DNA for the CDR3: TGTGCCAGCAGCTTAGAAAGCGGGGGTAGCACAGATACGCAGTATTTT. This codes for CASSLESGGSTDTQYF.

The rearrangement links TRBV7-8 to TRBJ1-4; D ambiguous. This CDR3 contains 11 residues. Per germline, CDR1 SGHVS and CDR2 FQNEAQ. V gave up 8 bases and J gave up 13 bases, with 14 bases separating them. The CDR3 DNA is TGTGCCAGCCGAGAGCGGGATGTACTGTTTTTT. It yields the protein CASRERDVLFF.

The rearrangement links TRBV7-9 to TRBJ2-3, with 15 bases fitting TRBD2. The CDR3 is 15 amino acids. V lost 8 bases to trimming and J lost 3 bases; unmatched junction nucleotides: 3. CDR1 and CDR2 from the germline V gene are SEHNR and FQNEAQ (reference sequence). The CDR3 DNA is TGTGCCAGCGGGACTAGCGGGAGGCTTACAGATACGCAGTATTTT. It specifies CASGTSGRLTDTQYF.

This clone was counted a single time. CDR3 nucleotides: TGTGCCTGGACCCGGGACTGGGGGATATATGGCTACACCTTC. Translation gives CAWTRDWGIYGYTF. The V call is TRBV30, the J call TRBJ1-2, with D perhaps matching TRBD1 (5 bases). The germline V gene encodes CDR1 GTSNPN and CDR2 SVGIG (reference sequence). This CDR3 has 14 residues. Trimming removed 4 bases from V and 5 bases from J, with 17 bases in between. The complete variable domain, with remaining parts taken from reference TRBV30 and TRBJ1-2, reads SQTIHQWPATLVQPVGSPLSLECTVEGTSNPNLYWYRQAAGRGLQLLFYSVGIGQISSEVPQNLSASRPQDRQFILSSKKLLLSDSGFYLCAWTRDWGIYGYTFGSGTRLTVV.

This clone has more than one count but fewer than ten. This chain links TRBV27 with TRBJ1-1, with 8 bases identical to TRBD1. CDR1 and CDR2 from the germline V gene are MNHEY and SMNVEV (reference sequence). There are 16 residues in the CDR3. With V trimmed by 3 bases and J by 0 bases, 6 bases remained unmatched. CDR3 sequence (DNA): TGTGCCAGCAGTTTTACTGCAGGGGGCCTGAACACTGAAGCTTTCTTT. Translated: CASSFTAGGLNTEAFF.

Here the CDR3 DNA reads TGTGCCAGCAGTTCCACTCGACAGGGCCTGAACTATGGCTACACCTTC. Protein sequence: CASSSTRQGLNYGYTF. This rearrangement joins TRBV6-5 to TRBJ1-2, with 7 bases matching TRBD1. Trimming removed 4 bases from V and 2 bases from J; junction bases left unmatched: 10. The CDR3 sequence is 16 residues long. The germline gives CDR1 MNHEY, CDR2 SVGAGI.

V usage is TRBV6-5 and J usage is TRBJ1-2; D remains unclear. V shed 6 bases and J shed 5 bases, with 19 bases lying between them. This CDR3 comprises 15 residues. Germline V lookup: CDR1 MNHEY, CDR2 SVGAGI. CDR3 residues: CASRKQVPSGYGYTF. The CDR3, as DNA: TGTGCCAGCAGGAAGCAGGTGCCCAGTGGGTATGGCTACACCTTC.

J is TRBJ2-3 and V is TRBV11-2; no definite D call. The germline V and J ends were trimmed by 3 bases and 5 bases, with 9 bases remaining between them. Germline lookup yields CDR1 SGHAT and CDR2 FQNNGV. This CDR3 contains 13 residues. CDR3 protein: CASSLSTGDTQYF. CDR3 coding DNA: TGTGCCAGCAGCTTGTCGACGGGAGATACGCAGTATTTT.

The chain combines TRBV4-1 with TRBJ2-4; TRBD2 might be the D (6 bases). The CDR3 is 17 residues long. From germline, CDR1 is MGHRA and CDR2 YSYEKL. Deletions cut 4 bases from V and 0 bases from J, with 16 bases between. CDR3 DNA sequence: TGCGCCAGCAGCCCTACCCGGCGGGACCTAGCCAAAAACATTCAGTACTTC. This encodes CASSPTRRDLAKNIQYF.

The rearrangement links TRBV28 to TRBJ1-1; D may be TRBD1 (6 bases). Germline assignment: CDR1 MDHEN and CDR2 SYDVKM. The CDR3 runs to 15 residues. V lost 5 bases to trimming and J lost 5 bases, with 18 bases between them. This CDR3 reads CASSRSGQPRTEAFF. The CDR3 DNA sequence: TGTGCCAGCAGTAGGTCCGGACAGCCCCGTACTGAAGCTTTCTTT.

V usage is TRBV5-1 and J usage is TRBJ1-5, with 10 bases lining up with TRBD1. Germline CDR1 and CDR2: SGHRS and YFSETQ. The V and J ends lost 4 bases and 4 bases, in that order; junction bases with no gene match: 8. The CDR3 is made up of 16 amino acids. Here the CDR3 reads CASSPEPGQGNQPQHF. In DNA, the CDR3 is TGCGCCAGCAGCCCGGAGCCGGGACAGGGGAATCAGCCCCAGCATTTT.

The chain joins TRBV7-2 to TRBJ1-3, with D perhaps matching TRBD1 (5 bases). V lost 4 bases to trimming and J lost 3 bases, with 10 bases between them. CDR3 length: 14 amino acids. The germline CDR1 and CDR2 sequences are SGHTA and FQGNSA. The CDR3 reads CASSSLGVGNTIYF. In nucleotides, the CDR3 is TGTGCCAGCAGCTCGCTAGGGGTTGGAAACACCATATATTTT.